Below, 3 T cell receptor beta chains from the same sample are listed, as sequenced in a study of shared clonotypes between healthy human individuals. Using immunoSEQ multiplex PCR, the repertoire was profiled, and TCRdb retains in-frame clones only, with some absent. Among around 1.4 million clones listed, 97% to 99% were seen once. The sequencing sample was made of naive CD4+ T cells sorted from blood. Subset given: CD45RA+ positively selected. These TCRs come from a man younger than 40 in good health.

The chain employs TRBV9 and TRBJ1-1, with D unclear. Deletions cut 4 bases from V and 2 bases from J, with 15 bases between. The CDR3 consists of 15 residues. CDR1 and CDR2 from the germline V gene are SGDLS and YYNGEE. CDR3 region: CASSSSGLSNTEAFF. DNA of the CDR3: TGTGCCAGCAGCTCCTCAGGACTCTCCAACACTGAAGCTTTCTTT.

The chain carries TRBV29-1 and TRBJ2-1; weak D call: TRBD2 (5 bases). Trimming pared 1 base from V and 5 bases from J, leaving 12 bases between. The CDR3 is made up of 14 amino acids. Germline CDR1 and CDR2: SQVTM and ANQGSEA. The CDR3 loop reads CSVEVRLAHNEQFF. The CDR3 DNA reads as TGCAGCGTTGAAGTTCGGCTAGCCCACAATGAGCAGTTCTTC.

J is TRBJ1-1 and V is TRBV5-1; TRBD1 matches 9 bases. V gave up 2 bases and J gave up 0 bases; unmatched junction bases: 11. This CDR3 has 18 residues. CDR1 is SGHRS and CDR2 is YFSETQ in the germline V gene. The CDR3 loop is CASSFELRTGVLNTEAFF. CDR3 nucleotides: TGCGCCAGCAGCTTTGAACTAAGGACAGGGGTACTGAACACTGAAGCTTTCTTT.